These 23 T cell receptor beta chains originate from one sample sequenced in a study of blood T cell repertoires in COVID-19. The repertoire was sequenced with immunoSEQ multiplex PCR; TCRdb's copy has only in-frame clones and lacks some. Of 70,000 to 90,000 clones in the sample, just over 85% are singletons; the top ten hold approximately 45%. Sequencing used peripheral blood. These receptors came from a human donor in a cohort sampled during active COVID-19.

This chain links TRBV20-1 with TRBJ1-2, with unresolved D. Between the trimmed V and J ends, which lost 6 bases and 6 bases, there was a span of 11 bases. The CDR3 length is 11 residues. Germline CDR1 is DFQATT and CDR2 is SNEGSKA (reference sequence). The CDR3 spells CSALGIDGYTF. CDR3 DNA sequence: TGCAGTGCCCTAGGCATCGATGGCTACACCTTC.

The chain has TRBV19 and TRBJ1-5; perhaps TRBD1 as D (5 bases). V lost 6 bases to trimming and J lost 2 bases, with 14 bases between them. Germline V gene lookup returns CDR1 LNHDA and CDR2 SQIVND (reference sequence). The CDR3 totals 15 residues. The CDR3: CASSWEGVGNQPQHF. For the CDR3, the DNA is TGTGCCAGTAGCTGGGAAGGGGTCGGCAATCAGCCCCAGCATTTT.

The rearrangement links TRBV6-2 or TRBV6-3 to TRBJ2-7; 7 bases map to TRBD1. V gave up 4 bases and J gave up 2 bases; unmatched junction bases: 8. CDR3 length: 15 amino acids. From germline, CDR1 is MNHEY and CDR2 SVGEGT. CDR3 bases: TGTGCCAGCAGTTCCCGGACAGGAGGAACCTACGAGCAGTACTTC. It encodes CASSSRTGGTYEQYF.

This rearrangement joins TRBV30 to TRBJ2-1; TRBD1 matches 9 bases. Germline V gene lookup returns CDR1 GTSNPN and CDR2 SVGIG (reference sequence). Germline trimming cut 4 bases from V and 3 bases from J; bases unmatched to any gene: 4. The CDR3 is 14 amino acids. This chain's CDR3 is CAWTMTGGYNEQFF. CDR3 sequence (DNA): TGTGCCTGGACGATGACAGGGGGCTACAATGAGCAGTTCTTC. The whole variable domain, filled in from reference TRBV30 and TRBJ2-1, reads SQTIHQWPATLVQPVGSPLSLECTVEGTSNPNLYWYRQAAGRGLQLLFYSVGIGQISSEVPQNLSASRPQDRQFILSSKKLLLSDSGFYLCAWTMTGGYNEQFFGPGTRLTVL.

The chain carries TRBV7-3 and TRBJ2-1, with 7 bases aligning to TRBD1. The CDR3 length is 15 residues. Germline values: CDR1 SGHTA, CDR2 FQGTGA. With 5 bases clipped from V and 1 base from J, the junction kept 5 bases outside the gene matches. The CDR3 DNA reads TGTGCCAGCAGCGTCGACAGGGCTTCCTACAATGAGCAGTTCTTC. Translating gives CASSVDRASYNEQFF.

CDR3 nucleotide sequence: TGTGCCATCAGTGCTGGACTAGCCCACAATGAGCAGTTCTTC. It yields the protein CAISAGLAHNEQFF. The chain recombines TRBV10-3 with TRBJ2-1; TRBD2 matches at 8 bases. Trimming removed 4 bases from V and 5 bases from J; junction bases left unmatched: 4. The CDR3 has 14 amino acids. CDR1 ENHRY and CDR2 SYGVKD come from the germline V gene.

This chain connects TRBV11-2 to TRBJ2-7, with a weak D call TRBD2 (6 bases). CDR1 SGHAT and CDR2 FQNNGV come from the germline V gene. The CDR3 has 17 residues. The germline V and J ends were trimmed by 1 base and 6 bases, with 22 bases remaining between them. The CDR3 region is CASSLGMAGGNWGEQYF. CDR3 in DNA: TGTGCCAGCAGCTTAGGGATGGCTGGCGGGAACTGGGGCGAGCAGTACTTC.

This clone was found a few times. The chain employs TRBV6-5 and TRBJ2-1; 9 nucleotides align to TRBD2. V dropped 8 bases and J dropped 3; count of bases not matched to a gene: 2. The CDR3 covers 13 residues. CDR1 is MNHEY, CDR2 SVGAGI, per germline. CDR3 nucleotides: TGTGCCAGCCATAGCGGGGGCTACAATGAGCAGTTCTTC. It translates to CASHSGGYNEQFF.

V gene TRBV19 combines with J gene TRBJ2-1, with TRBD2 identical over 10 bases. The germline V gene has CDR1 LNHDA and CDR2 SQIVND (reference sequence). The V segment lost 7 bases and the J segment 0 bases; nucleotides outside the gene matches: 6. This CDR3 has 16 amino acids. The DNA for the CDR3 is TGTGCCAGTAAAACTAGCGGGGAGAGCTCCTACAATGAGCAGTTCTTC. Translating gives CASKTSGESSYNEQFF. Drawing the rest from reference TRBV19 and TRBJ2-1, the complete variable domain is DGGITQSPKYLFRKEGQNVTLSCEQNLNHDAMYWYRQDPGQGLRLIYYSQIVNDFQKGDIAEGYSVSREKKESFPLTVTSAQKNPTAFYLCASKTSGESSYNEQFFGPGTRLTVL.

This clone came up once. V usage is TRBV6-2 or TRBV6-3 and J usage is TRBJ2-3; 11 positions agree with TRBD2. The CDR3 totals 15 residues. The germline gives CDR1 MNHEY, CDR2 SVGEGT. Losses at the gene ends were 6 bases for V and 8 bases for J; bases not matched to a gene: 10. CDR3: CASSFSGGALSTQYF. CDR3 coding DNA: TGTGCCAGCAGCTTTAGCGGGGGGGCACTGTCTACGCAGTATTTT.

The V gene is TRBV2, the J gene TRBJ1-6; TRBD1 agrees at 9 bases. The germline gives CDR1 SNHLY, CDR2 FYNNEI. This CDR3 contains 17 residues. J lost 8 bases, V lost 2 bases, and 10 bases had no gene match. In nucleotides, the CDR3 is TGTGCCAGCAGTGAAATAGCCACAGGGGGCTTCCATTCACCCCTCCACTTT. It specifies CASSEIATGGFHSPLHF.

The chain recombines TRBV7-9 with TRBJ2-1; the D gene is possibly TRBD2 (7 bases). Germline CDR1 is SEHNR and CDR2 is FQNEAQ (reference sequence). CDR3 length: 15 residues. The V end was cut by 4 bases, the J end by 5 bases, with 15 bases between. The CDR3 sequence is CASSSERDNHNEQFF. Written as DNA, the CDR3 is TGTGCCAGCAGCTCGGAGCGGGACAACCACAATGAGCAGTTCTTC.

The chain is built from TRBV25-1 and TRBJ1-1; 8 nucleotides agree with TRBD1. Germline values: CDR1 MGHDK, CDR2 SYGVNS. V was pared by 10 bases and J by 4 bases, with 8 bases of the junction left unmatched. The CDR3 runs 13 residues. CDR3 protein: CATSITGGTEAFF. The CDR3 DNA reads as TGTGCCACCTCAATCACAGGGGGCACTGAAGCTTTCTTT. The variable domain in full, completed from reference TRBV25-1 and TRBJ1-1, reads EADIYQTPRYLVIGTGKKITLECSQTMGHDKMYWYQQDPGMELHLIHYSYGVNSTEKGDLSSESTVSRIRTEHFPLTLESARPSHTSQYLCATSITGGTEAFFGQGTRLTVV.

The CDR3 region is CASDGGWGGYTF. For the CDR3, the DNA is TGTGCCAGCGATGGGGGGTGGGGTGGCTACACCTTC. The genes are TRBV28 and TRBJ1-2; TRBD1 is a possible D gene (5 bases). CDR1 is MDHEN, CDR2 SYDVKM, per germline. This CDR3 region has 12 residues. V lost 8 bases and J lost 7, with 14 bases in between.

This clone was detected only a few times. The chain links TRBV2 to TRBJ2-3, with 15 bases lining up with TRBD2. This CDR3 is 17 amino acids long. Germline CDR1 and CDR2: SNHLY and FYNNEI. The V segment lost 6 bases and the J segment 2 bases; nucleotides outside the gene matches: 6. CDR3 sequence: CASSPGTSGRSTDTQYF. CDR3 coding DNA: TGTGCCAGCAGCCCCGGGACTAGCGGGAGGTCCACAGATACGCAGTATTTT.

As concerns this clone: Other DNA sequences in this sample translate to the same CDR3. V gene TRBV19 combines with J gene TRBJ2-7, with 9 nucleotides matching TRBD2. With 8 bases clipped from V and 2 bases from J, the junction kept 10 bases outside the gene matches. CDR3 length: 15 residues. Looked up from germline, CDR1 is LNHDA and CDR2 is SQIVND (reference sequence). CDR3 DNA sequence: TGTGCCAGTTCTATTGGGCTAGCGGGGACCTACGAGCAGTACTTC. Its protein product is CASSIGLAGTYEQYF. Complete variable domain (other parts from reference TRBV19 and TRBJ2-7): DGGITQSPKYLFRKEGQNVTLSCEQNLNHDAMYWYRQDPGQGLRLIYYSQIVNDFQKGDIAEGYSVSREKKESFPLTVTSAQKNPTAFYLCASSIGLAGTYEQYFGPGTRLTVT.

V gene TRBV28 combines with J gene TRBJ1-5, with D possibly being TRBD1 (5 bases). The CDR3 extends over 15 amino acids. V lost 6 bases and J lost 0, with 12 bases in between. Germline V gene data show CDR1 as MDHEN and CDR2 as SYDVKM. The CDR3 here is CASRRPTVSNQPQHF. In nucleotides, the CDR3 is TGTGCCAGCAGACGCCCGACAGTTAGCAATCAGCCCCAGCATTTT.

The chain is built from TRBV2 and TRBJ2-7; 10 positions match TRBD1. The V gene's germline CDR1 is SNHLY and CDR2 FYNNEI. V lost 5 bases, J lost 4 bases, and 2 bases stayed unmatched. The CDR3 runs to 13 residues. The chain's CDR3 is CASSSGQGYEQYF. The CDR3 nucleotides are TGTGCCAGCAGTTCGGGACAGGGGTACGAGCAGTACTTC.

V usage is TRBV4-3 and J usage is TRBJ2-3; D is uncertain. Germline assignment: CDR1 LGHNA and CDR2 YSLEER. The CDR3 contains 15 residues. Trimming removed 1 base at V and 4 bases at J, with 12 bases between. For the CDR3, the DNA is TGCGCCAGCAGCCAAGGGGCAAGCATGGCAGATACGCAGTATTTT. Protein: CASSQGASMADTQYF.

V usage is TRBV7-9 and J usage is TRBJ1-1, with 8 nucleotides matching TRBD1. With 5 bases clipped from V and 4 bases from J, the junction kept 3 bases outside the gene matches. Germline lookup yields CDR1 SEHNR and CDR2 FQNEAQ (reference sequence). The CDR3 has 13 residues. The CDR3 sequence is CASSLGQGTEAFF. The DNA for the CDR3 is TGTGCCAGCAGCCTAGGACAGGGCACTGAAGCTTTCTTT.

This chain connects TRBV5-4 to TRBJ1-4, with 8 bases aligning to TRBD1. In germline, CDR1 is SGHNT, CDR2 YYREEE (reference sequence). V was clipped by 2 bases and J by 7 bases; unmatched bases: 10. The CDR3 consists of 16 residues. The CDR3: CASSFGRGRTVEKLFF. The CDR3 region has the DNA TGTGCCAGCAGCTTCGGCAGGGGGCGCACGGTTGAAAAACTGTTTTTT.

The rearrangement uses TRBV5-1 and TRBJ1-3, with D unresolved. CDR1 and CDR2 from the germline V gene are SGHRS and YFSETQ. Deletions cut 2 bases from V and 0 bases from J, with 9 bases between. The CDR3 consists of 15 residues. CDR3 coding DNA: TGCGCCAGCAGCTTAGACGGACTCTCTGGAAACACCATATATTTT. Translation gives CASSLDGLSGNTIYF.

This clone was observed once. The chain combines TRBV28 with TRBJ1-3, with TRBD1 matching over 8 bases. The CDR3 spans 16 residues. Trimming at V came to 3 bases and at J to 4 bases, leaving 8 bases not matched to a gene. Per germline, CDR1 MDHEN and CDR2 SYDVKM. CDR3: CASSFAGQGGGNTIYF. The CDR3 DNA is TGTGCCAGCAGTTTCGCCGGACAGGGAGGCGGAAACACCATATATTTT.